Each of the 29 T cell receptor beta chains below was sequenced from the same sample in a study of vaccination effects on CD4 cells after COVID-19. Viral peptide pool expansion of antigen-specific CD4+ T cells preceded sequencing in the ViraFEST assay. Following a roughly 9-day culture, CD4+ T cells were purified. As their vaccination, participants received two doses of either BNT162b2 or mRNA-1273. Their antigen targets remain unknown. TCRdb's table, derived via immunoSEQ multiplex PCR, lists solely in-frame clones and lacks some. The sample carries tens of thousands of clones, about 80% recorded once. The source was CD4+ T cells from PBMCs cultured with HCoV-OC43 spike peptides, collected after COVID-19 vaccination. This sample's subset: HCoV-OC43 spike overlapping peptide pool stimulation. The receptors here all came from a human donor who received a COVID-19 vaccine.

The CDR3 reads CATLRGYYGYTF. The CDR3, as DNA: TGTGCCACCCTCCGGGGCTATTATGGCTACACCTTC. The rearrangement joins TRBV12-3 or TRBV12-4 to TRBJ1-2; tentative D call: TRBD1 (5 bases). V was pared by 10 bases and J by 5 bases, with 14 bases between. CDR3 length: 12 residues.

V gene TRBV9 combines with J gene TRBJ2-5; 9 nucleotides agree with TRBD1. Germline V gives CDR1 SGDLS, CDR2 YYNGEE. The CDR3 is 13 residues long. The V and J ends lost 5 bases and 4 bases, in that order; junction bases with no gene match: 3. The CDR3 reads CASSVDRGETQYF. In nucleotides, the CDR3 is TGTGCCAGCAGTGTGGACAGGGGAGAGACCCAGTACTTC. Supplemented by reference TRBV9 and TRBJ2-5, the full variable domain reads DSGVTQTPKHLITATGQRVTLRCSPRSGDLSVYWYQQSLDQGLQFLIQYYNGEERAKGNILERFSAQQFPDLHSELNLSSLELGDSALYFCASSVDRGETQYFGPGTRLLVL.

The chain employs TRBV4-1 and TRBJ2-1; 9 bases fit TRBD1. Germline-derived CDR1 and CDR2 are MGHRA and YSYEKL. The CDR3 loop spans 16 amino acids. Trimming took 2 bases from V and 2 from J; bases not matched to a gene: 4. The CDR3 region is CASSQRGTGTYNEQFF. The CDR3 DNA reads as TGCGCCAGCAGCCAACGCGGGACAGGGACCTACAATGAGCAGTTCTTC.

The CDR3 DNA reads as TGTGCCAGCAGTCCCTTTAAGGACAGCTCTGGGGCCAACGTCCTGACTTTC. Translating it yields CASSPFKDSSGANVLTF. The chain couples TRBV6-2 or TRBV6-3 to TRBJ2-6; possible D gene TRBD1, 6 bases. CDR3 size: 17 residues. CDR1 and CDR2 (germline): MNHEY, SVGEGT. V lost 5 bases to trimming and J lost 0 bases, with 14 bases between them.

The J gene is TRBJ2-1, the V gene TRBV5-1, with D perhaps matching TRBD1 (6 bases). In germline, CDR1 is SGHRS, CDR2 YFSETQ. The V gene lost 7 bases and the J gene lost 7 bases, with 18 bases spanning the gap. This CDR3 is 14 amino acids long. The CDR3 here is CASSIPAGANEQFF. CDR3 nucleotides: TGCGCCAGCTCCATCCCGGCAGGGGCAAATGAGCAGTTCTTC.

This chain joins TRBV29-1 and TRBJ1-1; no clear D gene. Between the trimmed V and J ends, which lost 0 bases and 6 bases, there was a span of 8 bases. Germline CDR1 is SQVTM and CDR2 is ANQGSEA. This CDR3 is 12 amino acids long. The CDR3 reads CSVEENRSEAFF. The CDR3 DNA is TGCAGCGTTGAAGAGAACCGCTCTGAAGCTTTCTTT. Full variable domain (rest looked up from reference TRBV29-1 and TRBJ1-1): SAVISQKPSRDICQRGTSLTIQCQVDSQVTMMFWYRQQPGQSLTLIATANQGSEATYESGFVIDKFPISRPNLTFSTLTVSNMSPEDSSIYLCSVEENRSEAFFGQGTRLTVV.

The chain combines TRBV18 with TRBJ1-3; D not resolved. This CDR3 contains 15 residues. Germline V gene sequence: CDR1 KGHSH, CDR2 LQKENI. V was shortened by 2 bases and J by 3 bases, with 11 bases between the two germline ends. The CDR3 loop is CASSPGVLGGNTIYF. CDR3 sequence (DNA): TGTGCCAGCTCACCAGGTGTACTAGGTGGAAACACCATATATTTT.

The CDR3 loop reads CASSLQVYEQYV. The CDR3 DNA reads as TGTGCCAGCAGCCTACAGGTGTACGAGCAGTACGTC. The gene calls are TRBV5-8 and TRBJ2-7, with D possibly matching TRBD1 (5 bases). The germline V and J ends were trimmed by 4 bases and 4 bases, with 9 bases remaining between them. This CDR3 is 12 amino acids long. Germline values: CDR1 SGHTS, CDR2 YDEGEE.

The rearrangement uses TRBV7-3 and TRBJ2-5; D unresolved. This CDR3 is 13 amino acids long. Between the trimmed V and J ends, which lost 5 bases and 3 bases, there was a span of 10 bases. Germline V lookup: CDR1 SGHTA, CDR2 FQGTGA. The chain's CDR3 is CASSLRAEETQYF. CDR3 nucleotide sequence: TGTGCCAGCAGCCTACGTGCAGAAGAGACCCAGTACTTC.

J is TRBJ1-2 and V is TRBV6-5, with 7 positions matching TRBD1. The CDR3 has 14 amino acids. Germline V CDR1 and CDR2: MNHEY, SVGAGI. Trimming at V came to 2 bases and at J to 8 bases, leaving 8 bases not matched to a gene. This CDR3 is CASSYKDRSQGYTF. In nucleotides, the CDR3 is TGTGCCAGCAGTTACAAGGACAGGAGCCAGGGCTACACCTTC.

This sequence joins TRBV25-1 and TRBJ2-6; TRBD1 agrees at 10 bases. V shed 5 bases and J 0 bases; nucleotides not matched to a gene: 1. Germline loops: CDR1 MGHDK, CDR2 SYGVNS. This CDR3 has 16 residues. The DNA for the CDR3 is TGTGCCAGCAGTCGGACAGGGGGCTCTGGGGCCAACGTCCTGACTTTC. Protein sequence: CASSRTGGSGANVLTF.

The V and J genes are TRBV3-1 (or the pseudogene TRBV3-2) and TRBJ2-5, with 9 positions matching TRBD1. The germline CDR1 and CDR2 sequences are LGHDT and YNNKEL (reference sequence). With V trimmed by 2 bases and J by 5 bases, 6 bases remained unmatched. This CDR3 is 15 amino acids long. This CDR3 is CASSQRRDRDETQYF. In DNA form, the CDR3 reads TGTGCCAGCAGCCAACGTCGGGACAGGGACGAGACCCAGTACTTC.

V and J are TRBV4-1 and TRBJ1-5, with D unclear. Trimming removed 1 base at V and 4 bases at J, with 8 bases between. In germline, CDR1 is MGHRA, CDR2 YSYEKL. The length of the CDR3 is 14 residues. The CDR3 sequence: CASSQGLRNQPQHF. The CDR3 DNA follows: TGCGCCAGCAGCCAAGGACTTAGGAATCAGCCCCAGCATTTT.

The chain combines TRBV2 with TRBJ1-2, with D unresolved. Trimming took 7 bases from V and 4 from J, leaving 19 bases between them. Germline loops: CDR1 SNHLY, CDR2 FYNNEI. The CDR3 has 15 amino acids. CDR3 in amino acids: CASTKTDPNPYGYTF. Here the CDR3 DNA reads TGTGCCAGCACTAAAACAGACCCTAACCCCTATGGCTACACCTTC.

The chain employs TRBV18 and TRBJ2-1; a weak D match, TRBD1 (5 bases). Deletions cut 0 bases from V and 8 bases from J, with 17 bases between. Germline CDR1 reads KGHSH; CDR2 reads LQKENI. The CDR3 extends over 16 amino acids. CDR3 amino acids: CASSPPSLDKPHEQFF. The CDR3 DNA sequence: TGTGCCAGCTCACCACCGAGTTTGGACAAACCCCATGAGCAGTTCTTC. The whole variable domain, filled in from reference TRBV18 and TRBJ2-1, reads NAGVMQNPRHLVRRRGQEARLRCSPMKGHSHVYWYRQLPEEGLKFMVYLQKENIIDESGMPKERFSAEFPKEGPSILRIQQVVRGDSAAYFCASSPPSLDKPHEQFFGPGTRLTVL.

The chain has TRBV28 and TRBJ1-2; D is possibly TRBD1 (5 bases). The CDR3 has 13 amino acids. Germline CDR1 is MDHEN and CDR2 is SYDVKM. The V gene lost 5 bases and the J gene lost 7 bases, with 14 bases spanning the gap. CDR3 region: CASSPGTIPGYTF. The DNA for the CDR3 is TGTGCCAGCAGTCCCGGGACTATCCCTGGCTACACCTTC.

Comments on this clone: The same CDR3 is also encoded by other DNA sequences in this sample. The genes are TRBV19 and TRBJ2-5; TRBD2 agrees at 7 bases. Germline CDR1 reads LNHDA; CDR2 reads SQIVND (reference sequence). The CDR3 loop spans 13 amino acids. With 5 bases clipped from V and 1 base from J, the junction kept 1 base outside the gene matches. CDR3 in amino acids: CASSRGGQETQYF. In DNA form, the CDR3 reads TGTGCCAGTAGTCGCGGGGGCCAAGAGACCCAGTACTTC.

The chain is built from TRBV2 and TRBJ1-1; D remains unclear. Trimming cost V 5 bases and J 2 bases, with 9 bases left between them. The CDR3 totals 13 residues. Germline CDR1 and CDR2: SNHLY and FYNNEI. CDR3 bases: TGTGCCAGCAGTAAGGAGGGAAACACTGAAGCTTTCTTT. Translation gives CASSKEGNTEAFF.

This clone was seen only once. The V gene is TRBV18, the J gene TRBJ1-2; a weak D match, TRBD1 (6 bases). In germline, CDR1 is KGHSH, CDR2 LQKENI. Trimming cost V 2 bases and J 8 bases, with 9 bases left between them. The CDR3 length is 12 residues. The DNA for the CDR3 is TGTGCCAGCTCACCAGCAGGGGTAGGCTACACCTTC. Translating it yields CASSPAGVGYTF.

The chain uses TRBV27 and TRBJ1-1, with 7 bases aligning to TRBD1. Germline V gives CDR1 MNHEY, CDR2 SMNVEV (reference sequence). There are 12 residues in the CDR3. Losses at the gene ends were 4 bases for V and 10 bases for J; bases not matched to a gene: 6. For the CDR3, the DNA is TGTGCCAGCAGTTCGACAGGGCTCGGAGCTTTCTTT. Translation: CASSSTGLGAFF.

The rearrangement joins TRBV6-6 to TRBJ1-2; 9 bases are shared with TRBD1. This CDR3 is 12 amino acids long. Germline CDR1 is MNHNY and CDR2 is SVGAGI (reference sequence). Trimming at V came to 8 bases and at J to 6 bases, leaving 4 bases not matched to a gene. CDR3 nucleotides: TGTGCCAGCCTGGGACAGGGTCATGGCTACACCTTC. The encoded protein is CASLGQGHGYTF.

CDR3 region: CASSRRLAGAYNEQFF. CDR3 sequence (DNA): TGTGCCAGCAGCAGAAGACTAGCGGGGGCCTACAATGAGCAGTTCTTC. This sequence joins TRBV7-3 and TRBJ2-1; TRBD2 matches at 12 bases. Germline V lookup: CDR1 SGHTA, CDR2 FQGTGA. V gave up 5 bases and J gave up 2 bases; unmatched junction bases: 4. This CDR3 has 16 residues.

CDR3 sequence (DNA): TGCAGCGTAGACAGGGTAATAGTCACTGAAGCTTTCTTT. Its protein product is CSVDRVIVTEAFF. The chain carries TRBV29-1 and TRBJ1-1; 7 bases align to TRBD1. Germline V CDR1 and CDR2: SQVTM, ANQGSEA. CDR3 length: 13 residues. V dropped 6 bases and J dropped 4; count of bases not matched to a gene: 8.

This sequence joins TRBV2 and TRBJ2-2; weak D call: TRBD1 (6 bases). Germline CDR1 reads SNHLY; CDR2 reads FYNNEI. The CDR3 has 14 amino acids. Trimming cost V 7 bases and J 1 base, with 10 bases left between them. This CDR3 is CASIKQGNTGELFF. CDR3 sequence (DNA): TGTGCCAGCATAAAACAGGGGAACACCGGGGAGCTGTTTTTT. The variable domain in full, completed from reference TRBV2 and TRBJ2-2, reads EPEVTQTPSHQVTQMGQEVILRCVPISNHLYFYWYRQILGQKVEFLVSFYNNEISEKSEIFDDQFSVERPDGSNFTLKIRSTKLEDSAMYFCASIKQGNTGELFFGEGSRLTVL.

The gene calls are TRBV7-2 and TRBJ2-3, with 15 positions matching TRBD2. Germline assignment: CDR1 SGHTA and CDR2 FQGNSA. V was pared by 4 bases and J by 6 bases, with 8 bases of the junction left unmatched. The CDR3 has 17 residues. The chain's CDR3 is CASSSPGLAGGFDTQYF. The CDR3 bases are TGTGCCAGCAGCTCCCCCGGACTAGCGGGGGGGTTTGATACGCAGTATTTT.

The chain is built from TRBV15 and TRBJ2-7, with 9 bases aligning to TRBD2. The CDR3 is made up of 12 amino acids. The germline CDR1 and CDR2 sequences are LNHNV and YYDKDF (reference sequence). The CDR3 coding sequence is TGTGCTGGGGGCGGGGGGGCCTATGAGCAGTACGTC. It specifies CAGGGGAYEQYV.

This clone was seen a handful of times. V is TRBV3-1 (or the pseudogene TRBV3-2) and J is TRBJ1-2, with D uncertain. V was clipped by 6 bases and J by 2 bases, with 7 bases between them. The CDR3 has 12 amino acids. Germline V gives CDR1 LGHDT, CDR2 YNNKEL (reference sequence). DNA of the CDR3: TGTGCCAGCAGGAAGGAGAACTATGGCTACACCTTC. Translation gives CASRKENYGYTF.

This chain uses TRBV14 with TRBJ1-2; 9 bases align to TRBD1. This CDR3 has 14 amino acids. The V gene's germline CDR1 is SGHDN and CDR2 FVKESK. With 3 bases clipped from V and 8 bases from J, the junction kept 7 bases outside the gene matches. The CDR3, as DNA: TGTGCCAGCAGCCAGATTGGGACAGGGTTCGGCTACACCTTC. It is translated as CASSQIGTGFGYTF.

This clone was observed a single time. The genes are TRBV7-8 and TRBJ1-1; D ambiguous. The germline CDR1 and CDR2 sequences are SGHVS and FQNEAQ. V lost 6 bases and J 0 bases, leaving 5 bases between the germline ends. The CDR3 covers 12 residues. DNA for the CDR3: TGTGCCAGCAGATACCTGAACACTGAAGCTTTCTTT. Translation: CASRYLNTEAFF.